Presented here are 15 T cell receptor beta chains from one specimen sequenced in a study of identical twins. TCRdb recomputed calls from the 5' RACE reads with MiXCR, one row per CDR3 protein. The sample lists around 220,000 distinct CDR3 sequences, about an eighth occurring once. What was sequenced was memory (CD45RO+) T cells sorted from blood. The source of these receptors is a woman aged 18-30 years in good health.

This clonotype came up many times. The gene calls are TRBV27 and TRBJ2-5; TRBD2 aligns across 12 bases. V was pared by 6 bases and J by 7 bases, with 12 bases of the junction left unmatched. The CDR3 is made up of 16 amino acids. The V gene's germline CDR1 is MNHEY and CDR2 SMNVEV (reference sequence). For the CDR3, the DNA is TGTGCCAGCAGACTCTGGACTAGCGGGAAAAAAGGGACCCAGTACTTC. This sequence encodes CASRLWTSGKKGTQYF.

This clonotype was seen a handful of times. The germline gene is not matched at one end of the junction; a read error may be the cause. The CDR3 is CASTLAGGSYEQYF. Here the CDR3 DNA reads TGTGCCAGCACCTTAGCGGGAGGGTCCTACGAGCAGTACTTC. V gene TRBV7-8 combines with J gene TRBJ2-7; 11 bases line up with TRBD2. CDR1 and CDR2 from the germline V gene are SGHVS and FQNEAQ. The CDR3 has 14 residues.

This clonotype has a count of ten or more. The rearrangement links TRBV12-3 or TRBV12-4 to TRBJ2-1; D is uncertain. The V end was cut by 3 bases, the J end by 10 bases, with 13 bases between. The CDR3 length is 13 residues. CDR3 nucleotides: TGTGCCAGCAGTTTTCAAGTTTTAGGCGAGCAGTTCTTC. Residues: CASSFQVLGEQFF.

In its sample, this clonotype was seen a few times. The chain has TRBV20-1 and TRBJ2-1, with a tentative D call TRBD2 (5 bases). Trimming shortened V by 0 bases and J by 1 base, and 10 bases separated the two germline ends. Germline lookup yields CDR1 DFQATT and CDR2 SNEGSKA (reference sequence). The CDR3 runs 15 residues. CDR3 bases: TGCAGTGCTAGAGATGGGCGACTATCCTACAATGAGCAGTTCTTC. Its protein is CSARDGRLSYNEQFF.

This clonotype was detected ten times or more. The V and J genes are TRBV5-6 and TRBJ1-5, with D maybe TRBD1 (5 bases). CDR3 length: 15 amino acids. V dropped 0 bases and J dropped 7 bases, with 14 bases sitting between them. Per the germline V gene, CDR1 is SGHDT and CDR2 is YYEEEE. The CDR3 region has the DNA TGTGCCAGCAGCTTGGTCGGGGGTTCGGGACAGCCCCAGCATTTT. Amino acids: CASSLVGGSGQPQHF.

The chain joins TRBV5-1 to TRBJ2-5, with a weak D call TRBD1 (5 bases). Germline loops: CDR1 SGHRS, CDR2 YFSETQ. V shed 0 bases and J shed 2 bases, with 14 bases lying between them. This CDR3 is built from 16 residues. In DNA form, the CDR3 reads TGCGCCAGCAGCTTGGCTTTTTCAGGGCGACAAGAGACCCAGTACTTC. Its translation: CASSLAFSGRQETQYF.

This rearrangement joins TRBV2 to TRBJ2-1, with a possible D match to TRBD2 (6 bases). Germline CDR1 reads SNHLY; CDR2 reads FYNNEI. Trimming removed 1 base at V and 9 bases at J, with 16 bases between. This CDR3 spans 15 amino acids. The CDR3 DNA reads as TGTGCCAGCAGTGAAGAGAACGGGGGTGTTGGTGAGCAGTTCTTC. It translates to CASSEENGGVGEQFF.

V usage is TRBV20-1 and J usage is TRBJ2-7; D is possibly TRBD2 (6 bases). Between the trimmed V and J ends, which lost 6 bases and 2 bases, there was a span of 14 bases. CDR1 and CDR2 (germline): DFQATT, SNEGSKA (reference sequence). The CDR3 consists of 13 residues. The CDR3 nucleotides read TGCAGTGCGTCCGGGACTCCGGCCTACGAGCAGTACTTC. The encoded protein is CSASGTPAYEQYF.

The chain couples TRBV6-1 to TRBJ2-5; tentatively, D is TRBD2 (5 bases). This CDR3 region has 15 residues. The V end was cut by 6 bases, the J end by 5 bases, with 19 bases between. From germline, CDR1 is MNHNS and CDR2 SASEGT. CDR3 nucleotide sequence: TGTGCCAGCAGCTCCGAGCGGCCGACTTGGGAGACCCAGTACTTC. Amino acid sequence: CASSSERPTWETQYF.

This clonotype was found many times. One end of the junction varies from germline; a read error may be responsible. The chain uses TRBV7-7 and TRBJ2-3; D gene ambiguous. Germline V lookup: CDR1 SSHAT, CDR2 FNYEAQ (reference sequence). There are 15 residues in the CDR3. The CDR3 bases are TGTGCTAGCAGCTTGTCGAACAGAGACACAGATACGCAGTATTTT. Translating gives CASSLSNRDTDTQYF. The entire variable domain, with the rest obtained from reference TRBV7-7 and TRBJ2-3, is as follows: GAGVSQSPRYKVTKRGQDVTLRCDPISSHATLYWYQQALGQGPEFLTYFNYEAQPDKSGLPSDRFSAERPEGSISTLTIQRTEQRDSAMYRCASSLSNRDTDTQYFGPGTRLTVL.

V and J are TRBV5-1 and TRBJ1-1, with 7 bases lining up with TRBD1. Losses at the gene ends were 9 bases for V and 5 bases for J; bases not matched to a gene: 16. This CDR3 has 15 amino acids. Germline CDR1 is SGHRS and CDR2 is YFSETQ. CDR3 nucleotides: TGCGCCACCCGACAGGGAAGCATAAGTTCGACTGAAGCTTTCTTT. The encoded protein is CATRQGSISSTEAFF.

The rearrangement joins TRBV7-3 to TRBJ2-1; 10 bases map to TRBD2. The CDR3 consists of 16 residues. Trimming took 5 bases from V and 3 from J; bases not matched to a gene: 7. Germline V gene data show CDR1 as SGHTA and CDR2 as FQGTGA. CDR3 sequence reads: CASSPGTSAYYNEQFF. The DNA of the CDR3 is TGTGCCAGCAGCCCAGGGACTAGCGCCTACTACAATGAGCAGTTCTTC.

The DNA for the CDR3 is TGTGCCAGCTCACCACCGGGGGCGGGAATGAACACTGAAGCTTTCTTT. Protein sequence: CASSPPGAGMNTEAFF. The J gene is TRBJ1-1, the V gene TRBV18; tentatively, D is TRBD1 (6 bases). CDR3 length equals 16 residues. CDR1 and CDR2 (germline): KGHSH, LQKENI. The V and J ends lost 0 bases and 0 bases respectively, with 11 bases between them. Full variable domain (missing parts from reference TRBV18 and TRBJ1-1): NAGVMQNPRHLVRRRGQEARLRCSPMKGHSHVYWYRQLPEEGLKFMVYLQKENIIDESGMPKERFSAEFPKEGPSILRIQQVVRGDSAAYFCASSPPGAGMNTEAFFGQGTRLTVV.

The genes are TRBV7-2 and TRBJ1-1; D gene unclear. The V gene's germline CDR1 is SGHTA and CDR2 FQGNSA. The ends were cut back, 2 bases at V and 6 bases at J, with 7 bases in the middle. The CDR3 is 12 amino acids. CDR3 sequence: CASSLYRSEAFF. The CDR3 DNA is TGTGCCAGCAGCTTATACCGCTCTGAAGCTTTCTTT. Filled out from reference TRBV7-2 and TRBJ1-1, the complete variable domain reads GAGVSQSPSNKVTEKGKDVELRCDPISGHTALYWYRQSLGQGLEFLIYFQGNSAPDKSGLPSDRFSAERTGGSVSTLTIQRTQQEDSAVYLCASSLYRSEAFFGQGTRLTVV.

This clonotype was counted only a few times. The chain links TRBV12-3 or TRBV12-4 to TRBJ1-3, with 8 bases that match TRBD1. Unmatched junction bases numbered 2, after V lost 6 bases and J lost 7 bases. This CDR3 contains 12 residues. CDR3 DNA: TGTGCCAGCAGACGGACAGGGAACACCATATATTTT. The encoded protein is CASRRTGNTIYF.